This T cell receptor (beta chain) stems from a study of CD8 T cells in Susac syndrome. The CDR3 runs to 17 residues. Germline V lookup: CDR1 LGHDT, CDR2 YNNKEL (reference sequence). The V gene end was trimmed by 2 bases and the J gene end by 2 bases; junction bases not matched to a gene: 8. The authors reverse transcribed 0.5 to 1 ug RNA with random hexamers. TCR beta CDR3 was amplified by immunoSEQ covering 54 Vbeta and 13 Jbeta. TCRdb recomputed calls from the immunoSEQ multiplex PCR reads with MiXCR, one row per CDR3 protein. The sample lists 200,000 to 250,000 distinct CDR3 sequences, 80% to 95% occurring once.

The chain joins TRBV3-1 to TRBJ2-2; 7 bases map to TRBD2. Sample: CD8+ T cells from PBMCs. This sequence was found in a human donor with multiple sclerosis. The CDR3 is CASSQWESGINTGELFF. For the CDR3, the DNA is TGTGCCAGCAGCCAATGGGAAAGCGGGATTAACACCGGGGAGCTGTTTTTT.